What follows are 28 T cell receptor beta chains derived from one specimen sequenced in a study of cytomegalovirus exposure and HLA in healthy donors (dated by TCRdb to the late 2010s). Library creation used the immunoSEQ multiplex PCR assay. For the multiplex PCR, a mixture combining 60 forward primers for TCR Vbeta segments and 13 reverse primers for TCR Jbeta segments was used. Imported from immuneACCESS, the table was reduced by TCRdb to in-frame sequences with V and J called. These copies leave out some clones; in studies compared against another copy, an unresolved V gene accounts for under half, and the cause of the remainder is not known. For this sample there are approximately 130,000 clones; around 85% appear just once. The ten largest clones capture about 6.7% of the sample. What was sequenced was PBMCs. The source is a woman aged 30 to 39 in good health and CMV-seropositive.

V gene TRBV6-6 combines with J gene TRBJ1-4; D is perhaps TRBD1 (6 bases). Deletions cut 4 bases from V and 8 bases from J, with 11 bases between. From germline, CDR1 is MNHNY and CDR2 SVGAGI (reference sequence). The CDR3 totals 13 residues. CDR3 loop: CASSSSRGEKLFF. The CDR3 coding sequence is TGTGCCAGCAGTTCGTCGAGGGGGGAAAAACTGTTTTTT.

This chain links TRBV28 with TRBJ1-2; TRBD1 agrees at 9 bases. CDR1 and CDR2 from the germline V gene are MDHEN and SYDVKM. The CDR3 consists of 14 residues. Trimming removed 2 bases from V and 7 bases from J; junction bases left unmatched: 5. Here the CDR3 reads CASSLRDRDAGYTF. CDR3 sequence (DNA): TGTGCCAGCAGTTTAAGGGACAGGGATGCTGGCTACACCTTC.

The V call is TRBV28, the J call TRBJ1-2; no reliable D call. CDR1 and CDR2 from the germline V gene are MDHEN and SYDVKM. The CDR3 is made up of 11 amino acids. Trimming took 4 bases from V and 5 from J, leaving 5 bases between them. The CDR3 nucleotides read TGTGCCAGCAGTTCCTCTTATGGCTACACCTTC. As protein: CASSSSYGYTF.

The CDR3 loop is CAISGDSMNTEAFF. For the CDR3, the DNA is TGTGCCATCAGTGGGGACTCTATGAACACTGAAGCTTTCTTT. The chain uses TRBV10-3 and TRBJ1-1, with D maybe TRBD1 (5 bases). The CDR3 is 14 amino acids. Germline CDR1 is ENHRY and CDR2 is SYGVKD. V lost 4 bases and J lost 0, with 9 bases in between.

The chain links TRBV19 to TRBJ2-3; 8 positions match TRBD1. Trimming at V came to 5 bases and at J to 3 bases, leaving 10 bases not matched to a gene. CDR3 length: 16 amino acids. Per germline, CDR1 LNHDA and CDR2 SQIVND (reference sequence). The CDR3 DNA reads TGTGCCAGTAGTTATGGACAGGGCCGTAGGACAGATACGCAGTATTTT. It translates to CASSYGQGRRTDTQYF.

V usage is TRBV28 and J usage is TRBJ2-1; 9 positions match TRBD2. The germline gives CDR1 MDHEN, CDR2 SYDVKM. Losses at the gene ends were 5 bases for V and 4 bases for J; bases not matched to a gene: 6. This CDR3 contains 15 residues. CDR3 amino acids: CASSPTSGPYNEQFF. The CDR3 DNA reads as TGTGCCAGCAGTCCGACTAGCGGCCCTTACAATGAGCAGTTCTTC. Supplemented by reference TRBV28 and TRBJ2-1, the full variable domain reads DVKVTQSSRYLVKRTGEKVFLECVQDMDHENMFWYRQDPGLGLRLIYFSYDVKMKEKGDIPEGYSVSREKKERFSLILESASTNQTSMYLCASSPTSGPYNEQFFGPGTRLTVL.

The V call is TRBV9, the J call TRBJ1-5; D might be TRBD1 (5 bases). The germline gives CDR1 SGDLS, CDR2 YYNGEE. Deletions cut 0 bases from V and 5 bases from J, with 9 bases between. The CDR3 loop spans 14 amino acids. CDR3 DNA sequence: TGTGCCAGCAGCGTAGCGGGGGACGATCAGCCCCAGCATTTT. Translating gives CASSVAGDDQPQHF.

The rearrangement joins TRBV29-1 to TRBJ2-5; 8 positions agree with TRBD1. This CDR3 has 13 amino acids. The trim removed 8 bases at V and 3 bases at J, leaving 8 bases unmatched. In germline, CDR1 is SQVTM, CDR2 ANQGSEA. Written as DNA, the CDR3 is TGCAGCTTCCGACAGGGGATAAAAGAGACCCAGTACTTC. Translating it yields CSFRQGIKETQYF.

CDR3: CASQAGTRDEQFF. The CDR3 DNA sequence: TGTGCCTCCCAAGCTGGTACGAGGGATGAGCAGTTCTTC. V and J are TRBV30 and TRBJ2-1; maybe TRBD2 (5 bases). Germline CDR1 is GTSNPN and CDR2 is SVGIG (reference sequence). V shed 7 bases and J shed 8 bases, with 18 bases lying between them. The CDR3 extends over 13 amino acids.

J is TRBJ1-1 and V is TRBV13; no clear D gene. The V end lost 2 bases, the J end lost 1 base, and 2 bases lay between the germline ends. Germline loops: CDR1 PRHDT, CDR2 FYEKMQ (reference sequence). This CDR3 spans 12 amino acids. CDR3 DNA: TGTGCCAGCAGCTTACAGAACACTGAAGCTTTCTTT. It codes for CASSLQNTEAFF. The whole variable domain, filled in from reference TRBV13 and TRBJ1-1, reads AAGVIQSPRHLIKEKRETATLKCYPIPRHDTVYWYQQGPGQDPQFLISFYEKMQSDKGSIPDRFSAQQFSDYHSELNMSSLELGDSALYFCASSLQNTEAFFGQGTRLTVV.

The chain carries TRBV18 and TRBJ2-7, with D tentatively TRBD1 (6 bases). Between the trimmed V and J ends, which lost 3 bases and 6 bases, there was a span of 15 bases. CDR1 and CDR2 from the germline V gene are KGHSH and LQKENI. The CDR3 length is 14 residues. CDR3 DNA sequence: TGTGCCAGCTCACCTTCAGGGGATCCTACCGAGCAGTACTTC. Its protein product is CASSPSGDPTEQYF.

The CDR3 sequence: CASSPQGTEAFF. As DNA, the CDR3 is TGTGCCAGCAGTCCCCAGGGAACGGAAGCTTTCTTT. The chain is built from TRBV28 and TRBJ1-1; D is possibly TRBD1 (5 bases). Germline values: CDR1 MDHEN, CDR2 SYDVKM. With 5 bases removed from V and 8 bases from J, the gap between germline ends came to 12 bases. CDR3 length: 12 amino acids.

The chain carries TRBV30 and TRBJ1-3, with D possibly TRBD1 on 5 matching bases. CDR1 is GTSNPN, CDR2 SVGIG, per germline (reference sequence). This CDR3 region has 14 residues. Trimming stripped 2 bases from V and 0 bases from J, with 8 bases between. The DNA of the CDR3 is TGTGCCTGGAGTCCGGGGGTCTCTGGAAACACCATATATTTT. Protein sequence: CAWSPGVSGNTIYF.

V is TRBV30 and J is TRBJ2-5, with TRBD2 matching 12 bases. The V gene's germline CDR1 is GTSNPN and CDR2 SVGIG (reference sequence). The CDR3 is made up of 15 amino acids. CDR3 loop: CAGASGRANSETQYF. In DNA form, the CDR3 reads TGTGCGGGGGCTAGCGGGAGGGCCAATAGTGAGACCCAGTACTTC.

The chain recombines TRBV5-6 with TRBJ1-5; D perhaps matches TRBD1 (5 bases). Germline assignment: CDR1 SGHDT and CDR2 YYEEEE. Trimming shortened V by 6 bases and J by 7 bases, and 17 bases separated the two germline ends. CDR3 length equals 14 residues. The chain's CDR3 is CASNRGGGGQPQHF. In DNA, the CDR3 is TGTGCCAGCAATCGTGGGGGAGGAGGACAGCCCCAGCATTTT.

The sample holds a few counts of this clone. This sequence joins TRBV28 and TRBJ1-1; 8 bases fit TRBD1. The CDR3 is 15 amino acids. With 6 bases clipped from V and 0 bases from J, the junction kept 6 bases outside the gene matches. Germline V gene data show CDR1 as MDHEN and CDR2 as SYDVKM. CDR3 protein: CASRTGDRMNTEAFF. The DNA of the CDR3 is TGTGCCAGCAGGACAGGGGATAGGATGAACACTGAAGCTTTCTTT.

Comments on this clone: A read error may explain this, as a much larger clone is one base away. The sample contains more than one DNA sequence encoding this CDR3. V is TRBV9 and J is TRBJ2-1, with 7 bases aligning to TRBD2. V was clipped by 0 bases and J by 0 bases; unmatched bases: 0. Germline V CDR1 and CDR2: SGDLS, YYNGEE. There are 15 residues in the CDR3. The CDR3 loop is CASSVAGGSYNEQFF. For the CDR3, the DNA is TGTGCCAGCAGCGTAGCGGGGGGCTCCTACAATGAGCAGTTCTTC.

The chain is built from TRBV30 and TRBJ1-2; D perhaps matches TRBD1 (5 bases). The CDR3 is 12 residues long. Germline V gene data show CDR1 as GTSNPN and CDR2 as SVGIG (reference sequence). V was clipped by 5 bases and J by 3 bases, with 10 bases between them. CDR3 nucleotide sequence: TGTGCCTGGGCAGACAGATACTATGGCTACACCTTC. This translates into CAWADRYYGYTF.

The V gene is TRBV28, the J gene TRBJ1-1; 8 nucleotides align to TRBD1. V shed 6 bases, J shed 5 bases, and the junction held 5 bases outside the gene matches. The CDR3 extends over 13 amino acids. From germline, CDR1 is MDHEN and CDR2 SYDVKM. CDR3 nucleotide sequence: TGTGCCAGCAGCCAGGGGGCAAGGACTGAAGCTTTCTTT. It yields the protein CASSQGARTEAFF. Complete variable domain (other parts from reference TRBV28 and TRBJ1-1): DVKVTQSSRYLVKRTGEKVFLECVQDMDHENMFWYRQDPGLGLRLIYFSYDVKMKEKGDIPEGYSVSREKKERFSLILESASTNQTSMYLCASSQGARTEAFFGQGTRLTVV.

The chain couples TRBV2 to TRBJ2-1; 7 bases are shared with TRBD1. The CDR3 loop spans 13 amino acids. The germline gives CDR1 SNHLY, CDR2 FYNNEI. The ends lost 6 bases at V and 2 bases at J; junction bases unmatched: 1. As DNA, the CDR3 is TGTGCCAGCAGGGGGACAGCCTACAATGAGCAGTTCTTC. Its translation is CASRGTAYNEQFF. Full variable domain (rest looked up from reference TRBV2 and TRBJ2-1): EPEVTQTPSHQVTQMGQEVILRCVPISNHLYFYWYRQILGQKVEFLVSFYNNEISEKSEIFDDQFSVERPDGSNFTLKIRSTKLEDSAMYFCASRGTAYNEQFFGPGTRLTVL.

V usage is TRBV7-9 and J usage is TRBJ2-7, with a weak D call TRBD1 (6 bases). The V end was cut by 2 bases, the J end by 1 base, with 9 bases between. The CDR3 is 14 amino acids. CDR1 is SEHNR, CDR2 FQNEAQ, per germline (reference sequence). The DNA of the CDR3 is TGTGCCAGCAGCTTACTCCAGGGGTCCTACGAGCAGTACTTC. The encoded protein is CASSLLQGSYEQYF.

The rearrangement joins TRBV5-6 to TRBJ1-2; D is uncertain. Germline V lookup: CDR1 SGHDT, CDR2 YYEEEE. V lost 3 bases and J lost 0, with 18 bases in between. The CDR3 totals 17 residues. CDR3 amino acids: CASSSEGQTRANYGYTF. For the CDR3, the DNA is TGTGCCAGCAGCTCCGAGGGCCAGACCCGAGCTAACTATGGCTACACCTTC.

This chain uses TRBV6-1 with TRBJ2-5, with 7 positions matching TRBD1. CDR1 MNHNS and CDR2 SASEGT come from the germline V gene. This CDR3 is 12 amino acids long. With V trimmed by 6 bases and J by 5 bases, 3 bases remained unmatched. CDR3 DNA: TGTGCCAGCAGCAGCAGGGGGGAGACCCAGTACTTC. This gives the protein CASSSRGETQYF.

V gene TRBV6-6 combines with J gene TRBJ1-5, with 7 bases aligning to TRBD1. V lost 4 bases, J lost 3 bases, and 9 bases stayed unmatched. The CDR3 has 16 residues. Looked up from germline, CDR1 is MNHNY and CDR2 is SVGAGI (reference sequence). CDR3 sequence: CASSFRTGPYNQPQHF. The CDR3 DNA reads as TGTGCCAGCAGTTTCCGGACAGGACCGTACAATCAGCCCCAGCATTTT.

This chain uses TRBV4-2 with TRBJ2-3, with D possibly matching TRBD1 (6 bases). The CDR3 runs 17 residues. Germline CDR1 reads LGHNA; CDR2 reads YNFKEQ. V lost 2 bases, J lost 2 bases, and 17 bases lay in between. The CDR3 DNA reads TGTGCCAGCAGCCAACTTCCGCTAGGACAGAACACAGATACGCAGTATTTT. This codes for CASSQLPLGQNTDTQYF.

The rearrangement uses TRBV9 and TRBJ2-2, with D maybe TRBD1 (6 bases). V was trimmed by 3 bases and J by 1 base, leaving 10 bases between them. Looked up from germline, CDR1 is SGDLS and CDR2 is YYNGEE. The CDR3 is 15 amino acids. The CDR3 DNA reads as TGTGCCAGCAGCGAACAGGGTTTGAACACCGGGGAGCTGTTTTTT. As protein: CASSEQGLNTGELFF.

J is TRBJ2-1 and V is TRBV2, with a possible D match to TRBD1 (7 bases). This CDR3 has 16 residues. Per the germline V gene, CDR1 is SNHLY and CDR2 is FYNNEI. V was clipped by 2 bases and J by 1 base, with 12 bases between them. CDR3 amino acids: CASSETAGGSYNEQFF. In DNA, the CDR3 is TGTGCCAGCAGTGAAACTGCAGGGGGGTCCTACAATGAGCAGTTCTTC.

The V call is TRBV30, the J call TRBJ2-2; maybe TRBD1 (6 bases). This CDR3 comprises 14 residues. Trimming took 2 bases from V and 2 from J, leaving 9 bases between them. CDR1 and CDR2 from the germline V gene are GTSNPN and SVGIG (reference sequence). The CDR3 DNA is TGTGCCTGGAGTAAGGGGGACAACACCGGGGAGCTGTTTTTT. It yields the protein CAWSKGDNTGELFF.